The rows below give T cell receptor beta chains drawn from one sample of a study of T-cell memory formation after mild COVID-19. TCRdb called the 5' RACE reads again in MiXCR, with one record for every CDR3 protein. The table records under 250,000 distinct CDR3 sequences, roughly 10% of them present only once. Sequenced sample: PBMCs or a T cell subset sorted from them (not recorded which). The receptors stem from a man between 18 and 29 years old who had mild COVID-19 (a few samples of this study predate the infection). Cell type and time point are not known. Both conserved end residues are part of each CDR3. D genes are given only for firm matches. Size tells how often a clone was seen (once, few, many) or the class of an expanded clone, and some rows leave it out.

J gene | V gene | D gene | clone size | CDR3 DNA | CDR3 protein
TRBJ2-3 | TRBV6-5 | TRBD2 | many | TGTGCCAGCAGTGACATAGCGGGGGGCGATACGCAGTATTTT | CASSDIAGGDTQYF
TRBJ1-6 | TRBV25-1 | - | - | TGTGCCAGCAGTGAAGGGACCAGAGGCTATTCACCCCTCCACTTT | CASSEGTRGYSPLHF
TRBJ2-1 | TRBV30 | TRBD2 | many | TGTGCCTGGAGTGTACTGGGGGGGGAGTTCCATGAGCAGTTCTTC | CAWSVLGGEFHEQFF
TRBJ2-2 | TRBV5-1 | - | many | TGCGCCAGCAGCTTGGCGGTGGATGGACTCACCGGGGAGCTGTTTTTT | CASSLAVDGLTGELFF
TRBJ2-2 | TRBV30 | - | - | TGTGCCTGGAGACGGGGCGCGTTCACCGGGGAGCTGTTTTTT | CAWRRGAFTGELFF
TRBJ2-1 | TRBV11-3 | - | few | TGTGCCAGCAGCCAACAGGGTCATGAGCAGTTCTTC | CASSQQGHEQFF
TRBJ1-2 | TRBV6-4 | - | - | TGTGCCAGCAGTGTGGACGGACTCTATGGCTACACCTTC | CASSVDGLYGYTF
TRBJ2-7 | TRBV6-2/TRBV6-3 | - | - | TGTGCCAGCACCCCTCCAGGATTTTCCTACGAGCAGTACTTC | CASTPPGFSYEQYF
TRBJ2-5 | TRBV6-2/TRBV6-3 | TRBD2 | - | TGTGCCAGCATGGGAGGGATATTCCGGTCCGGAGAGACCCAGTACTTC | CASMGGIFRSGETQYF
TRBJ2-2 | TRBV3-1 | TRBD1 | many | TGTGCCAGCAGCCAAGGTCCAGGGGGCCGCACCGGGGAGCTGTTTTTT | CASSQGPGGRTGELFF
TRBJ1-5 | TRBV12-3/TRBV12-4 | - | - | TGTGCCAGCGGGGTTGAGGAGCCCCAGCATTTT | CASGVEEPQHF
TRBJ1-5 | TRBV6-6 | - | - | TGTGCCAGCATGCGTTCGCGGGTGGAACCCCAGCCCCAGCATTTT | CASMRSRVEPQPQHF
TRBJ1-6 | TRBV7-3 | - | - | TGTGCCAGCAGCCCCCGGTTCAATTCACCCCTCCACTTT | CASSPRFNSPLHF
TRBJ1-4 | TRBV9 | - | few | TGTGCCAGCAGCGTCGAGGGGAGGGATGAAAAACTGTTTTTT | CASSVEGRDEKLFF
TRBJ1-3 | TRBV5-4 | - | - | TGTGCCAGCAGCTTGGCCGGGGGGAACTCTGGAAACACCATATATTTT | CASSLAGGNSGNTIYF
TRBJ1-5 | TRBV5-1 | TRBD1 | few | TGCGCCAGCAGCTCGGACAGGTTCCAGCCCCAGCATTTT | CASSSDRFQPQHF
TRBJ2-7 | TRBV6-6 | - | many | TGTGCCAGCAGCCGGGGCAGGGTGGAACAGTACTTC | CASSRGRVEQYF
TRBJ1-6 | TRBV12-3/TRBV12-4 | - | few | TGTGCCAGCAGTTCGTCGGGGACAACAACACCCCTCCACTTT | CASSSSGTTTPLHF
TRBJ2-5 | TRBV5-1 | - | few | TGCGCCAGCAGCTCCCGGGTGAGGGACAAGACCCAGTACTTC | CASSSRVRDKTQYF
TRBJ1-1 | TRBV6-2/TRBV6-3 | - | - | TGTGCCAGCAGTCCCTGGGGACTGTCCAACACTGAAGCTTTCTTT | CASSPWGLSNTEAFF
TRBJ2-6 | TRBV12-3/TRBV12-4 | - | - | TGTGCCAGCCGGAGGTCGGCTGGGGCCAACGTCCTGACTTTC | CASRRSAGANVLTF
TRBJ2-5 | TRBV29-1 | TRBD2 | - | TGCAGCGTCAGGACTAGCGGGGCCTGGGGAGAGACCCAGTACTTC | CSVRTSGAWGETQYF
TRBJ2-1 | TRBV27 | TRBD2 | few | TGTGCCAGCAGTTTGAGGACTAGCGGTCCTCCCACGGGGTACAATGAGCAGTTCTTC | CASSLRTSGPPTGYNEQFF
TRBJ1-2 | TRBV9 | TRBD1 | - | TGTGCCAGCAGCACCCGAGGGACAGGTTATGGCTACACCTTC | CASSTRGTGYGYTF
TRBJ2-3 | TRBV7-3 | TRBD2 | few | TGTGCCAGCAGCTTAAGGGGTTTTCTGCGGGGGGCCATCACAGATACGCAGTATTTT | CASSLRGFLRGAITDTQYF
TRBJ2-7 | TRBV5-1 | - | - | TGCGCCAGCAGCTTTCCCTCCCACGAGCAGTACTTC | CASSFPSHEQYF
TRBJ1-6 | TRBV6-2/TRBV6-3 | TRBD1 | - | TGTGCCAGCAGGATGGACAGGGGGCTTCTTAATTCACCCCTCCACTTT | CASRMDRGLLNSPLHF
TRBJ1-4 | TRBV14 | TRBD1 | - | TGTGCCAGCAGCCAAGACCAAACGGGACAGCGAAATGAAAAACTGTTTTTT | CASSQDQTGQRNEKLFF
TRBJ1-1 | TRBV6-5 | - | - | TGTGCCAGCATTAGGAGCCAGGCTAACACTGAAGCTTTCTTT | CASIRSQANTEAFF
TRBJ2-3 | TRBV14 | - | few | TGTGCCAGCAGCCACGCAGGAGCAGATACGCAGTATTTT | CASSHAGADTQYF
TRBJ1-2 | TRBV4-2 | TRBD1 | many | TGTGCCAGCAGCCAAGAGGGGGACAGGAGATCTATTGGCTACACCTTC | CASSQEGDRRSIGYTF
TRBJ1-6 | TRBV5-1 | - | - | TGCGCCAGCAGCTTGGAGGCGGCAGGCAGTCCTCGGGGGAATTCACCCCTCCACTTT | CASSLEAAGSPRGNSPLHF
TRBJ1-4 | TRBV4-2 | - | few | TGTGCCAGCAGCCAGGCAGGGATGAAGGCGGAAAAACTGTTTTTT | CASSQAGMKAEKLFF
TRBJ2-3 | TRBV7-2 | - | many | TGTGCCAGCAGGACGACAGCTAGCACAGATACGCAGTATTTT | CASRTTASTDTQYF
TRBJ2-5 | TRBV5-1 | - | many | TGCGCCAGCAGCTTGCAGTGGGGAGAGACCCAGTACTTC | CASSLQWGETQYF
TRBJ2-7 | TRBV29-1 | - | many | TGCAGCGTTGGTCCACAAGGGAACGAGCAGTACTTC | CSVGPQGNEQYF
TRBJ1-1 | TRBV12-3/TRBV12-4 | - | - | TGTGCCAGCAAACTGGACAGCCTGAACACTGAAGCTTTCTTT | CASKLDSLNTEAFF
TRBJ2-3 | TRBV7-9 | TRBD1 | few | TGTGCCAGCTCCCGACAGGGGCAAGATACGCAGTATTTT | CASSRQGQDTQYF
TRBJ1-2 | TRBV20-1 | TRBD1 | - | TGCAGTGCTCCACAGGGGGCCCGGGGCTATGGCTACACCTTC | CSAPQGARGYGYTF
TRBJ1-1 | TRBV12-3/TRBV12-4 | TRBD1 | - | TGTGCCAGCAGTTTATTAGGACAGGGGAAAATTAGCACTGAAGCTTTCTTT | CASSLLGQGKISTEAFF
TRBJ2-7 | TRBV24-1 | - | - | TGTGCCACCAGTGAACAGGGTTTTGTGCAGTACTTC | CATSEQGFVQYF
TRBJ2-7 | TRBV12-3/TRBV12-4 | - | many | TGTGCCAGCAGTTTGGAGGGGAGCTCCTACGAGCAGTACTTC | CASSLEGSSYEQYF
TRBJ2-4 | TRBV24-1 | - | few | TGTGCCACCAGTGCGACAGGCCTCGAGGGCATTCAGTACTTC | CATSATGLEGIQYF
TRBJ2-3 | TRBV9 | - | few | TGTGCCAGCAGCGTCGCACCGGACCCCAGCACAGATACGCAGTATTTT | CASSVAPDPSTDTQYF
TRBJ2-1 | TRBV7-2 | - | many | TGTGCCAGCAGCTCGACCTGGAATGAGCAGTTCTTC | CASSSTWNEQFF
TRBJ2-3 | TRBV5-1 | TRBD2 | many | TGCGCCAGCACCCGGGGCGGGGCTAGCGGAACAGATACGCAGTATTTT | CASTRGGASGTDTQYF
TRBJ2-7 | TRBV27 | - | - | TGTGCCAGCAGTTTATACGGACTATCAGCCTACGAGCAGTACTTC | CASSLYGLSAYEQYF
TRBJ1-1 | TRBV6-4 | - | many | TGTGCCAGCGGGGTGGACATGAACACTGAAGCTTTCTTT | CASGVDMNTEAFF
TRBJ2-6 | TRBV5-1 | - | - | TGCGCCAGCAGCTTGGAGGCAGGGCTATACTCTGGGGCCAACGTCCTGACTTTC | CASSLEAGLYSGANVLTF
TRBJ1-2 | TRBV9 | - | once | TGTGCCAGCAGCGCCGACACCTATGGCTACACCTTC | CASSADTYGYTF
TRBJ1-2 | TRBV18 | - | - | TGTGCCAGCTCAGGGTTCAGGGGAACGGAAGTCGGCTACACCTTC | CASSGFRGTEVGYTF
TRBJ2-7 | TRBV14 | - | many | TGTGCCAGCAGCCCTCGGGCAGCCTACGAGCAGTACTTC | CASSPRAAYEQYF
TRBJ2-5 | TRBV7-9 | TRBD2 | few | TGTGCCAGCAGCTTACTAGCGGGGGGAATTGGAGAGACCCAGTACTTC | CASSLLAGGIGETQYF
TRBJ2-5 | TRBV6-5 | - | few | TGTGCCAGCGGACGACACTTTGAGGAGACCCAGTACTTC | CASGRHFEETQYF
TRBJ1-1 | TRBV12-3/TRBV12-4 | - | - | TGTGCCAGCAGTTTAGCCCCCGGGGAGAACACTGAAGCTTTCTTT | CASSLAPGENTEAFF
TRBJ1-1 | TRBV20-1 | - | few | TGCAGTGCTAGGTCTATCACTGAAGCTTTCTTT | CSARSITEAFF
TRBJ1-5 | TRBV5-1 | TRBD1 | few | TGCGCCAGCAGCTTGGAAGGGGACAGCTATCAGCCCCAGCATTTT | CASSLEGDSYQPQHF
TRBJ1-6 | TRBV5-1 | - | few | TGCGCCAGCAGCTGGTTGGCCCACCCCAGTAATTCACCCCTCCACTTT | CASSWLAHPSNSPLHF
TRBJ1-2 | TRBV6-6 | TRBD1 | - | TGTGCCAGCAGTTACCCGGGACAGAACAACTATGGCTACACCTTC | CASSYPGQNNYGYTF